Listed here are 20 T cell receptor beta chains from one sample, sequenced in a study of regulatory T cells in long-lasting Graves disease. With iRepertoire HTBI primers and Arm-PCR of CDR3 regions, TCR beta libraries were built. TCRdb re-called the multiplex PCR reads with MiXCR, one entry per CDR3 protein. This repertoire shows some 230,000 distinct CDR3 sequences, approximately 20% found once; its top ten account for approximately 20%. As to time point: newly diagnosed GD, antithyroid drugs for less than 3 months. The authors made the TCR library using RNA they extracted from PBMCs. The specimen was peripheral blood mononuclear cells (PBMCs), collected at new diagnosis, from a patient treated with antithyroid drugs. The origin of the receptors is a female donor with Graves disease.

This clonotype was seen repeatedly, ten times or more. CDR3: CSASLRYTEAFF. The CDR3 bases are TGCAGTGCTAGTCTGCGCTACACTGAAGCTTTCTTT. The chain recombines TRBV20-1 with TRBJ1-1; D is ambiguous. Germline loops: CDR1 DFQATT, CDR2 SNEGSKA (reference sequence). Deletions cut 3 bases from V and 3 bases from J, with 8 bases between. The CDR3 loop spans 12 amino acids.

A remark on this clonotype: It differs at one base from a far larger clone, so likely a read error. The CDR3 region is CASSLAGTGGPETQFF. The CDR3 DNA reads TGTGCCAGCAGCTTAGCCGGGACAGGGGGGCCGGAGACCCAGTTCTTC. The chain joins TRBV11-2 to TRBJ2-1, with 11 positions matching TRBD1. The CDR3 is 16 residues long. J was trimmed by 13 bases and V by 1 base; bases with no gene match: 12. Germline V gene sequence: CDR1 SGHAT, CDR2 FQNNGV.

This clonotype was detected many times. This sequence joins TRBV3-1 and TRBJ2-3; D ambiguous. The germline V gene encodes CDR1 LGHDT and CDR2 YNNKEL (reference sequence). Trimming took 1 base from V and 4 from J, leaving 0 bases between them. CDR3 length: 11 residues. Here the CDR3 reads CASSQADTQYF. The DNA for the CDR3 is TGTGCCAGCAGCCAAGCAGATACGCAGTATTTT.

The chain joins TRBV25-1 to TRBJ2-5; TRBD1 agrees at 7 bases. The CDR3 loop spans 13 amino acids. Germline V lookup: CDR1 MGHDK, CDR2 SYGVNS. Trimming removed 3 bases from V and 5 bases from J; junction bases left unmatched: 3. CDR3 coding DNA: TGTGCCAGCAGTGATACAGGGGTTGAGACCCAGTACTTC. Translated: CASSDTGVETQYF.

This chain joins TRBV25-1 and TRBJ1-4; D is unresolved. There are 11 residues in the CDR3. The germline V gene encodes CDR1 MGHDK and CDR2 SYGVNS. V lost 7 bases and J 6 bases, leaving 6 bases between the germline ends. Here the CDR3 DNA reads TGTGCCAGCATTGTGGATGAAAAACTGTTTTTT. This sequence encodes CASIVDEKLFF.

In this sample, this clonotype turned up many times. The J gene is TRBJ1-1, the V gene TRBV19, with TRBD1 identical over 10 bases. Germline trimming cut 7 bases from V and 6 bases from J; bases unmatched to any gene: 5. The CDR3 runs 13 residues. Germline CDR1 reads LNHDA; CDR2 reads SQIVND (reference sequence). CDR3 bases: TGTGCCAGTACAAGGGACAGGGGCTCTGAAGCTTTCTTT. Its translation is CASTRDRGSEAFF.

This clonotype showed up many times. The V call is TRBV6-1, the J call TRBJ1-4, with a weak D call TRBD1 (5 bases). The CDR3 extends over 14 amino acids. Looked up from germline, CDR1 is MNHNS and CDR2 is SASEGT. Trimming left V 6 bases short and J 4 bases short, with 12 bases between. CDR3 DNA: TGTGCCAGCAGCCCCCAGGGAAATAATGAAAAACTGTTTTTT. Residues: CASSPQGNNEKLFF.

At least ten counts were recorded for this clonotype. The J gene is TRBJ1-5, the V gene TRBV4-1; D is unclear. V lost 0 bases, J lost 0 bases, and 6 bases lay in between. Germline values: CDR1 MGHRA, CDR2 YSYEKL. There are 15 residues in the CDR3. The DNA of the CDR3 is TGCGCCAGCAGCCAAGAACATTATAGCAATCAGCCCCAGCATTTT. Amino acid sequence: CASSQEHYSNQPQHF.

Only a few counts were recorded for this clonotype. This sequence joins TRBV3-1 and TRBJ1-6; D possibly corresponds to TRBD1 (5 bases). The germline V gene has CDR1 LGHDT and CDR2 YNNKEL (reference sequence). Trimming took off 5 bases at V and 5 bases at J, with 10 bases between the two ends. This CDR3 is built from 14 residues. The CDR3 DNA reads as TGTGCCAGCAGCTACAGGACCGATAATTCACCCCTCCACTTT. Protein sequence: CASSYRTDNSPLHF.

The table lists this clonotype with a count of one. CDR3 sequence (DNA): TGTGCCAGCAGCTTAGCGGGACAGGGGGGCGGAGAGACCCAGTACTTC. Translated, it gives CASSLAGQGGGETQYF. The chain uses TRBV11-2 and TRBJ2-5, with 11 positions matching TRBD1. CDR3 length equals 16 residues. J was trimmed by 4 bases and V by 1 base; bases with no gene match: 5. In germline, CDR1 is SGHAT, CDR2 FQNNGV.

The sample holds many counts of this clonotype. The rearrangement joins TRBV7-2 to TRBJ1-1; TRBD1 agrees at 8 bases. Germline V CDR1 and CDR2: SGHTA, FQGNSA. This CDR3 comprises 16 residues. V was clipped by 1 base and J by 5 bases; unmatched bases: 9. The DNA for the CDR3 is TGTGCCAGCAGCTTAGTCGGTGGACAGGGAAGAACTGAAGCTTTCTTT. It yields the protein CASSLVGGQGRTEAFF.

The chain joins TRBV27 to TRBJ2-2; no firm D call. The V gene lost 4 bases and the J gene lost 13 bases, with 16 bases spanning the gap. In germline, CDR1 is MNHEY, CDR2 SMNVEV (reference sequence). The CDR3 totals 13 residues. This CDR3 reads CASSSVGRQRLFF. The CDR3 region has the DNA TGTGCCAGCAGTTCGGTTGGACGTCAAAGGCTGTTTTTT.

There are many counts of this clonotype. V is TRBV25-1 and J is TRBJ2-5, with no clear D. CDR3 length: 14 amino acids. V gave up 2 bases and J gave up 3 bases, with 10 bases separating them. Germline loops: CDR1 MGHDK, CDR2 SYGVNS. CDR3 in amino acids: CASSEGVREETQYF. The CDR3 DNA reads as TGTGCCAGCAGTGAAGGGGTTAGGGAAGAGACCCAGTACTTC.

This clonotype was seen at least ten times. The chain has TRBV5-5 and TRBJ2-7; possibly TRBD1 or TRBD2 for D (6 bases each). From germline, CDR1 is SGHKS and CDR2 YYEKEE (reference sequence). Trimming shortened V by 0 bases and J by 2 bases, and 12 bases separated the two germline ends. This CDR3 has 15 amino acids. The CDR3 coding sequence is TGTGCCAGCAGCTTGGCGACAGGAGGGACCTACGAGCAGTACTTC. Translated: CASSLATGGTYEQYF.

This sequence joins TRBV20-1 and TRBJ2-7; D remains ambiguous. The CDR3 is made up of 9 amino acids. V was clipped by 7 bases and J by 3 bases, with 4 bases between them. Germline-derived CDR1 and CDR2 are DFQATT and SNEGSKA (reference sequence). In DNA, the CDR3 is TGCAGTGACAGCTACGAGCAGTACGTC. It is translated as CSDSYEQYV.

This clonotype was seen many times. The chain is built from TRBV3-1 and TRBJ2-5, with a possible D match to TRBD2 (6 bases). V was shortened by 5 bases and J by 5 bases, with 12 bases between the two germline ends. The CDR3 is 13 amino acids. Germline values: CDR1 LGHDT, CDR2 YNNKEL (reference sequence). The CDR3 coding sequence is TGTGCCAGCAGCTTAGCTCGGGGGGAGACCCAGTACTTC. It yields the protein CASSLARGETQYF.

About this clonotype itself: Possible read error: a much larger clone is one base away. This sequence joins TRBV7-3 and TRBJ2-7, with 8 nucleotides matching TRBD2. Germline CDR1 is SGHTA and CDR2 is FQGTGA. The CDR3 runs to 15 residues. With 7 bases clipped from V and 5 bases from J, the junction kept 13 bases outside the gene matches. CDR3: CASNSHGREEDEQYV. CDR3 DNA: TGTGCCAGCAACTCCCATGGGCGGGAGGAGGACGAGCAGTACGTC.

This clonotype was detected many times. V is TRBV19 and J is TRBJ2-3; tentative D call: TRBD2 (6 bases). Germline-derived CDR1 and CDR2 are LNHDA and SQIVND (reference sequence). The CDR3 runs 14 residues. V was clipped by 4 bases and J by 1 base, with 9 bases between them. This CDR3 is CASSSGARTDTQYF. The CDR3 region has the DNA TGTGCCAGTAGTAGCGGGGCCCGCACAGATACGCAGTATTTT. The full variable domain, rest sourced from reference TRBV19 and TRBJ2-3, is DGGITQSPKYLFRKEGQNVTLSCEQNLNHDAMYWYRQDPGQGLRLIYYSQIVNDFQKGDIAEGYSVSREKKESFPLTVTSAQKNPTAFYLCASSSGARTDTQYFGPGTRLTVL.

A word on this clonotype: This is likely an artifact of a read error, given a far larger clone one base away. The conserved phenylalanine or tryptophan is not found at the CDR3 terminus, so this likely reflects a read error. The chain links TRBV30 to TRBJ2-1; D possibly uses TRBD1 or TRBD2 (5 bases each). The J call may be wrong; the DNA end is better matched by TRBJ2-5. Germline CDR1 reads GTSNPN; CDR2 reads SVGIG (reference sequence). The CDR3 consists of 12 residues. In nucleotides, the CDR3 is TGTGCCTGCCTCCAGGGCGGGGAGACCCAGTACTTG. The encoded protein is CACLQGGETQYL.

This clonotype was detected ten times or more. The V call is TRBV30, the J call TRBJ2-2, with D unresolved. The CDR3 length is 11 residues. The V gene lost 0 bases and the J gene lost 4 bases, with 0 bases spanning the gap. Germline CDR1 reads GTSNPN; CDR2 reads SVGIG (reference sequence). CDR3 region: CAWSVTGELFF. In DNA, the CDR3 is TGTGCCTGGAGTGTCACCGGGGAGCTGTTTTTT.